The 26 T cell receptor beta chains presented below share a single source sample, sequenced in a study of vaccination and CD4 T cells after COVID-19. Treatment defined: roughly 10-day PBMC culture with coronavirus spike peptide pools or control peptides (ViraFEST assay). Sequenced with the Oncomine TCR Beta short-read assay was DNA taken from cultured CD4+ T cells. MiXCR, applied by TCRdb to the PCR reads, yields one record per CDR3 protein. The table includes about 17,000 distinct CDR3 sequences, around three fifths detected once. No antigens are known for them. The sample was CD4+ T cells from blood, cultured in vitro, taken after SARS-CoV-2 vaccination. These receptor sequences come from a human donor who had recovered from COVID-19.

The chain is built from TRBV12-3 or TRBV12-4 and TRBJ1-5, with TRBD1 matching over 8 bases. The ends lost 2 bases at V and 9 bases at J; junction bases unmatched: 9. The CDR3 contains 15 residues. The CDR3 sequence is CASSLQPGGGGPQHF. CDR3 sequence (DNA): TGTGCCAGCAGTTTACAGCCAGGGGGCGGTGGGCCCCAGCATTTT.

J is TRBJ2-5 and V is TRBV20-1; 9 nucleotides line up with TRBD2. The CDR3 consists of 15 residues. V shed 0 bases, J shed 6 bases, and the junction held 8 bases outside the gene matches. The germline gives CDR1 DFQATT, CDR2 SNEGSKA (reference sequence). The CDR3 DNA sequence: TGCAGTGCTAGAGATGGGGCGGGAGGGCCACAGACCCAGTACTTC. The encoded protein is CSARDGAGGPQTQYF.

The CDR3 loop is CASSPSATPNTGELFF. CDR3 DNA sequence: TGTGCCAGCAGCCCTTCTGCGACTCCGAACACCGGGGAGCTGTTTTTT. This chain uses TRBV7-3 with TRBJ2-2; no firm D call. CDR3 size: 16 residues. V lost 5 bases and J lost 0, with 13 bases in between. Germline V gene lookup returns CDR1 SGHTA and CDR2 FQGTGA.

The V call is TRBV6-5, the J call TRBJ1-6; D ambiguous. V was cut by 4 bases and J by 0 bases, with 13 bases left in between. Germline V gene lookup returns CDR1 MNHEY and CDR2 SVGAGI. The CDR3 sequence is 17 residues long. The CDR3 DNA follows: TGTGCCAGCAGTTCCCCAAGGCGGAGCTCCTATAATTCACCCCTCCACTTT. Translating it yields CASSSPRRSSYNSPLHF.

V usage is TRBV7-8 and J usage is TRBJ2-3; D call uncertain. Germline V gives CDR1 SGHVS, CDR2 FQNEAQ. The CDR3 is 14 residues long. V lost 5 bases to trimming and J lost 2 bases, with 11 bases between them. CDR3 nucleotide sequence: TGTGCCAGCAGCACCGTCGGAGCCACAGATACGCAGTATTTT. This sequence encodes CASSTVGATDTQYF.

The rearrangement uses TRBV7-9 and TRBJ1-6; tentative D call: TRBD1 (6 bases). There are 17 residues in the CDR3. Per germline, CDR1 SEHNR and CDR2 FQNEAQ (reference sequence). The germline V and J ends were trimmed by 4 bases and 7 bases, with 20 bases remaining between them. The CDR3 reads CASSWGIGAGVNSPLHF. In DNA form, the CDR3 reads TGTGCCAGCAGCTGGGGGATCGGGGCAGGGGTGAATTCACCCCTCCACTTT.

V gene TRBV29-1 combines with J gene TRBJ1-2; the match to TRBD1 covers 9 bases. Germline trimming cut 4 bases from V and 10 bases from J; bases unmatched to any gene: 7. The CDR3 sequence is 12 residues long. The germline gives CDR1 SQVTM, CDR2 ANQGSEA. The CDR3 spells CSVGRDREYYTF. The CDR3 nucleotides are TGCAGCGTTGGTCGGGACAGGGAATACTACACCTTC. The whole variable domain, remainder taken from reference TRBV29-1 and TRBJ1-2, is SAVISQKPSRDICQRGTSLTIQCQVDSQVTMMFWYRQQPGQSLTLIATANQGSEATYESGFVIDKFPISRPNLTFSTLTVSNMSPEDSSIYLCSVGRDREYYTFGSGTRLTVV.

The chain couples TRBV19 to TRBJ1-5, with D possibly being TRBD1 (6 bases). Germline values: CDR1 LNHDA, CDR2 SQIVND (reference sequence). Trimming left V 1 base short and J 2 bases short, with 9 bases between. This CDR3 comprises 15 residues. CDR3: CASSIVSGGNQPQHF. The DNA of the CDR3 is TGTGCCAGTAGTATAGTCTCAGGGGGCAATCAGCCCCAGCATTTT. Supplemented by reference TRBV19 and TRBJ1-5, the full variable domain reads DGGITQSPKYLFRKEGQNVTLSCEQNLNHDAMYWYRQDPGQGLRLIYYSQIVNDFQKGDIAEGYSVSREKKESFPLTVTSAQKNPTAFYLCASSIVSGGNQPQHFGDGTRLSIL.

This clonotype was seen a handful of times. The genes are TRBV7-6 and TRBJ2-5; no clear D gene. CDR3 length: 12 residues. The ends were cut back, 6 bases at V and 5 bases at J, with 10 bases in the middle. In germline, CDR1 is SGHVS, CDR2 FNYEAQ. DNA of the CDR3: TGTGCCAGCAGAAACACCGAGGAGACCCAGTACTTC. This sequence encodes CASRNTEETQYF. The full variable domain, with the rest looked up from reference TRBV7-6 and TRBJ2-5, is GAGVSQSPRYKVTKRGQDVALRCDPISGHVSLYWYRQALGQGPEFLTYFNYEAQQDKSGLPNDRFSAERPEGSISTLTIQRTEQRDSAMYRCASRNTEETQYFGPGTRLLVL.

The CDR3 reads CASTSNRVPSYQPQHF. The CDR3 DNA reads as TGTGCCAGTACTTCAAACAGGGTCCCTTCCTATCAGCCCCAGCATTTT. The V call is TRBV19, the J call TRBJ1-5; D possibly corresponds to TRBD1 (6 bases). The germline gives CDR1 LNHDA, CDR2 SQIVND (reference sequence). The CDR3 runs 16 residues. Between the trimmed V and J ends, which lost 7 bases and 5 bases, there was a span of 21 bases.

V usage is TRBV11-3 and J usage is TRBJ1-2; the match to TRBD1 covers 9 bases. The CDR3 runs to 14 residues. After removal of 6 bases from V and 4 bases from J, the junction contained 6 bases not matched to a gene. Germline CDR1 SGHNT, CDR2 YENEEA. CDR3 coding DNA: TGTGCCAGCAGGGGGGACAGGGTTTTCTATGGCTACACCTTC. The encoded protein is CASRGDRVFYGYTF. Filled out from reference TRBV11-3 and TRBJ1-2, the complete variable domain reads EAGVVQSPRYKIIEKKQPVAFWCNPISGHNTLYWYLQNLGQGPELLIRYENEEAVDDSQLPKDRFSAERLKGVDSTLKIQPAELGDSAVYLCASRGDRVFYGYTFGSGTRLTVV.

This chain connects TRBV6-1 to TRBJ1-2, with TRBD1 identical over 9 bases. Germline assignment: CDR1 MNHNS and CDR2 SASEGT. This CDR3 has 14 residues. V shed 6 bases and J 4 bases; nucleotides not matched to a gene: 6. CDR3 region: CASSRDRDGYGYTF. In DNA form, the CDR3 reads TGTGCCAGCAGCCGGGACAGGGACGGCTATGGCTACACCTTC.

The V call is TRBV24-1, the J call TRBJ2-3; 8 bases fit TRBD1. This CDR3 has 16 amino acids. Germline V CDR1 and CDR2: KGHDR, SFDVKD. Trimming at V came to 3 bases and at J to 2 bases, leaving 6 bases not matched to a gene. This CDR3 is CATSDRQGSDTDTQYF. The CDR3 DNA sequence: TGTGCCACCAGTGATCGACAGGGGAGCGACACAGATACGCAGTATTTT.

The V call is TRBV6-1, the J call TRBJ2-7; 9 bases match TRBD2. V was pared by 8 bases and J by 0 bases, with 8 bases of the junction left unmatched. Germline lookup yields CDR1 MNHNS and CDR2 SASEGT. The CDR3 is made up of 15 amino acids. The CDR3 sequence is CASSLAGVSSYEQYF. In DNA form, the CDR3 reads TGTGCCAGCTCCTTAGCGGGGGTTAGCTCCTACGAGCAGTACTTC.

The chain recombines TRBV6-1 with TRBJ1-1; no reliable D call. In germline, CDR1 is MNHNS, CDR2 SASEGT. The CDR3 loop spans 14 amino acids. Trimming pared 3 bases from V and 1 base from J, leaving 9 bases between. CDR3 DNA sequence: TGTGCCAGCAGTGAGACACACGAGAACACTGAAGCTTTCTTT. Residues: CASSETHENTEAFF.

V gene TRBV7-2 combines with J gene TRBJ2-2; D may be TRBD2 (7 bases). In germline, CDR1 is SGHTA, CDR2 FQGNSA. V lost 6 bases and J 8 bases, leaving 22 bases between the germline ends. The length of the CDR3 is 16 residues. The CDR3 DNA sequence: TGTGCCAGCAGATCCACACAGGGAGGGTTCTATGGGGAGCTGTTTTTT. Translation: CASRSTQGGFYGELFF.

The rearrangement joins TRBV24-1 to TRBJ2-7; a possible D gene is TRBD1 (5 bases). Germline CDR1 KGHDR, CDR2 SFDVKD. The CDR3 totals 12 residues. Trimming removed 7 bases from V and 9 bases from J, with 15 bases in between. CDR3 sequence: CATSSSGSVQYF. CDR3 DNA sequence: TGTGCCACCAGCTCCTCAGGGTCCGTGCAGTACTTC.

The genes are TRBV7-2 and TRBJ2-1, with D tentatively TRBD1 (6 bases). Germline V gene data show CDR1 as SGHTA and CDR2 as FQGNSA. There are 14 residues in the CDR3. Trimming took off 4 bases at V and 4 bases at J, with 11 bases between the two ends. The CDR3 DNA reads TGTGCCAGCAGCTCCGACAGGTTTTACAATGAGCAGTTCTTC. This gives the protein CASSSDRFYNEQFF.

Note on this clonotype: At one end, the junction sequence differs from germline, possibly due to a read error. The chain recombines TRBV20-1 with TRBJ1-1; D is ambiguous. CDR1 is DFQATT and CDR2 is SNEGSKA in the germline V gene (reference sequence). CDR3 size: 15 residues. CDR3 coding DNA: TGCGGTGCTAGGGAGTACTGGGCTAGTAACACTGAAGCTTTCTTT. Translated: CGAREYWASNTEAFF.

This clonotype was observed a few times. V and J are TRBV11-3 and TRBJ2-5; D gene uncertain. Trimming took 0 bases from V and 4 from J, leaving 9 bases between them. In germline, CDR1 is SGHNT, CDR2 YENEEA. This CDR3 region has 14 residues. The CDR3 DNA follows: TGTGCCAGCAGCTTAGACTTCCTGGGAGAGACCCAGTACTTC. The encoded protein is CASSLDFLGETQYF.

The CDR3 region is CSARDRQQETQYF. DNA for the CDR3: TGCAGTGCTAGAGATCGACAGCAAGAGACCCAGTACTTC. The J gene is TRBJ2-5, the V gene TRBV20-1, with D perhaps matching TRBD1 (5 bases). CDR1 is DFQATT, CDR2 SNEGSKA, per germline (reference sequence). The CDR3 is made up of 13 amino acids. Trimming left V 0 bases short and J 2 bases short, with 7 bases between.

This clonotype was counted only a few times. The chain joins TRBV27 to TRBJ1-1, with D possibly being TRBD1 (6 bases). Germline CDR1 MNHEY, CDR2 SMNVEV (reference sequence). V was trimmed by 1 base and J by 0 bases, leaving 12 bases between them. The CDR3 runs to 16 residues. The CDR3 here is CASSLYRQGMNTEAFF. CDR3 bases: TGTGCCAGCAGTTTATATCGGCAGGGGATGAACACTGAAGCTTTCTTT.

V usage is TRBV6-1 and J usage is TRBJ2-7; unclear D gene. Germline CDR1 MNHNS, CDR2 SASEGT. CDR3 length equals 13 residues. V was pared by 8 bases and J by 2 bases, with 13 bases between. In DNA form, the CDR3 reads TGTGCCAGCGGGCTCCTACCTCCCTACGAGCAGTACTTC. This gives the protein CASGLLPPYEQYF.

J is TRBJ1-1 and V is TRBV6-2 or TRBV6-3, with 10 bases that match TRBD1. In germline, CDR1 is MNHEY, CDR2 SVGEGT. The V segment lost 5 bases and the J segment 11 bases; nucleotides outside the gene matches: 14. This CDR3 contains 15 residues. As DNA, the CDR3 is TGTGCCAGCAGTCCAGGCAGGGGACAGGGGTTGAAGGCTTTCTTT. This encodes CASSPGRGQGLKAFF.

J is TRBJ1-5 and V is TRBV6-5; D perhaps matches TRBD1 (6 bases). The CDR3 sequence is 15 residues long. Germline CDR1 is MNHEY and CDR2 is SVGAGI. V dropped 0 bases and J dropped 5 bases, with 11 bases sitting between them. CDR3 loop: CASSYSGKGDQPQHF. The CDR3 DNA reads TGTGCCAGCAGTTACTCCGGGAAGGGGGATCAGCCCCAGCATTTT.

CDR3 sequence: CSARVSPSSYNEQFF. The CDR3 nucleotides read TGCAGTGCTAGAGTTAGCCCTAGCTCCTACAATGAGCAGTTCTTC. This chain links TRBV20-1 with TRBJ2-1; no reliable D call. CDR3 length: 15 residues. Germline CDR1 DFQATT, CDR2 SNEGSKA (reference sequence). The V end lost 1 base, the J end lost 0 bases, and 10 bases lay between the germline ends.